This entry is about one TCR beta chain. A multiplex PCR was run with 60 Vbeta primers and 13 Jbeta primers. Assay: immunoSEQ multiplex PCR; the TCRdb copy retains only in-frame clones and omits some. The table records more than 65,000 clones, roughly 82% of them present only once. This sample is part of a study of cytomegalovirus exposure and HLA in healthy donors. The sample consisted of PBMCs. The sequence came from a man younger than 35 in good health and CMV-seronegative.

CDR3 sequence (DNA): TGTGCCAGCAGCCTCCCCATTGGCAGCTCCTACGAGCAGTACTTC. Protein sequence: CASSLPIGSSYEQYF. This chain links TRBV5-4 with TRBJ2-7; D is undetermined. This CDR3 has 15 residues. Trimming stripped 4 bases from V and 0 bases from J, with 14 bases between. Germline values: CDR1 SGHNT, CDR2 YYREEE (reference sequence).